The 30 T cell receptor beta chains reported below all come from one sample, sequenced in a study of molecular identifiers for immune sequencing clone quantification. TCRdb re-analysed the PCR reads in MiXCR, keeping a single row per CDR3 protein. The data contain fewer than 70,000 distinct CDR3 sequences, around a sixth of them singletons. The sample consisted of naive CD8+ T cells from blood, with Jurkat cell RNA spiked in. Sample subset: FACS-sorted CD8+CD4-CCR7+CD45RA+ naive T cells. The receptors originated from a human donor in good health. Some libraries in this study had Jurkat cell RNA spiked in.

The table lists this clonotype with many counts. The chain has TRBV13 and TRBJ2-7, with 8 bases that match TRBD1. The V segment lost 3 bases and the J segment 4 bases; nucleotides outside the gene matches: 5. This CDR3 spans 14 amino acids. CDR1 is PRHDT and CDR2 is FYEKMQ in the germline V gene (reference sequence). The CDR3, as DNA: TGTGCCAGCAGCTTCGGACAGGGAAGGTACGAGCAGTACTTC. Its translation: CASSFGQGRYEQYF.

This clonotype occurred many times. This chain uses TRBV5-6 with TRBJ1-2; D possibly corresponds to TRBD1 (5 bases). Germline lookup yields CDR1 SGHDT and CDR2 YYEEEE. The CDR3 length is 16 residues. Trimming shortened V by 4 bases and J by 4 bases, and 20 bases separated the two germline ends. The DNA for the CDR3 is TGTGCCAGCAGCCGAAAGGGGTCAGGGAATGCCTATGGCTACACCTTC. Its translation is CASSRKGSGNAYGYTF.

This clonotype was counted many times. The chain joins TRBV2 to TRBJ1-5, with D unresolved. The V gene lost 5 bases and the J gene lost 0 bases, with 8 bases spanning the gap. The V gene's germline CDR1 is SNHLY and CDR2 FYNNEI. The CDR3 consists of 14 residues. The CDR3 region has the DNA TGTGCCAGCAGTAGAACGCTTAGCAATCAGCCCCAGCATTTT. Its protein is CASSRTLSNQPQHF.

This clonotype has more than one count but fewer than ten. A much larger clonotype is one base distant, so this may be a read error. The chain joins TRBV20-1 to TRBJ2-7; unclear D gene. The CDR3 is made up of 14 amino acids. CDR1 is DFQATT, CDR2 SNEGSKA, per germline (reference sequence). Trimming took 0 bases from V and 0 from J, leaving 9 bases between them. In DNA, the CDR3 is TGCAGTGCTAGAGATCCACAGTACTCCTACGAGCAGTACTTC. The encoded protein is CSARDPQYSYEQYF.

The sample holds a few counts of this clonotype. V and J are TRBV1 and TRBJ1-5. TRBV1 constitutes a pseudogene. The CDR3 totals 16 residues. The CDR3, as DNA: TGCACCAGCAGCCAAGATCGATGGGAATTGGAACAGCCCCAGCATTTT. As protein: CTSSQDRWELEQPQHF.

This clonotype came up once. It may be a read error: a sequence one base away is much more abundant. The chain links TRBV29-1 to TRBJ2-7; D is undetermined. CDR1 and CDR2 (germline): SQVTM, ANQGSEA. This CDR3 is built from 11 residues. CDR3 nucleotides: TGCGGCGTTGAAGACGCCTACGAGCAGTACTTC. This encodes CGVEDAYEQYF.

For this clonotype: This sequence may be a read error, since a much larger clone differs from it by one base. The rearrangement joins TRBV11-1 to TRBJ1-1; D uncertain. Per germline, CDR1 SGHAT and CDR2 FQDESV (reference sequence). V lost 5 bases, J lost 4 bases, and 17 bases lay in between. The CDR3 is 15 residues long. The DNA of the CDR3 is TGTGCCAGCAGCGAAAAAGGAGTCCAGCCCACTGAAGCTTTCTTT. It encodes CASSEKGVQPTEAFF.

With respect to this clonotype: A much larger clone sits a single nucleotide away, making a read error possible. V usage is TRBV14 and J usage is TRBJ1-2, with TRBD1 matching over 8 bases. Germline V gene sequence: CDR1 SGHDN, CDR2 FVKESK. V lost 3 bases to trimming and J lost 6 bases; unmatched junction nucleotides: 3. This CDR3 is 13 amino acids long. CDR3 sequence reads: CASSQTGVHGYTF. The CDR3 DNA follows: TGTGCCAGCAGCCAGACAGGGGTCCATGGCTACACCTTC. The entire variable domain, with the rest obtained from reference TRBV14 and TRBJ1-2, is as follows: EAGVTQFPSHSVIEKGQTVTLRCDPISGHDNLYWYRRVMGKEIKFLLHFVKESKQDESGMPNNRFLAERTGGTYSTLKVQPAELEDSGVYFCASSQTGVHGYTFGSGTRLTVV.

In this sample, this clonotype turned up a few times. The chain couples TRBV6-2 or TRBV6-3 to TRBJ2-1, with TRBD1 as a possible D gene (5 bases). V lost 1 base and J lost 3, with 25 bases in between. Germline V lookup: CDR1 MNHEY, CDR2 SVGEGT. This CDR3 is 20 amino acids long. This chain's CDR3 is CASSYLEPVYPQGDYNEQFF. The DNA for the CDR3 is TGTGCCAGCAGTTACTTGGAACCGGTTTACCCTCAAGGGGACTACAATGAGCAGTTCTTC.

Concerning this clonotype: A read error may explain this, as a much larger clone is one base away. The J gene is TRBJ1-1, the V gene TRBV4-3; a weak D match, TRBD1 (5 bases). The V end lost 7 bases, the J end lost 3 bases, and 18 bases lay between the germline ends. This CDR3 comprises 15 residues. Germline CDR1 is LGHNA and CDR2 is YSLEER. The CDR3 region has the DNA TGCGCCAGCAACATCATCACAGGTCTGGACACTGAAGCTTTCTTT. This codes for CASNIITGLDTEAFF.

This clonotype was counted at least ten times. The rearrangement links TRBV27 to TRBJ1-1, with a weak D call TRBD1 (6 bases). V lost 10 bases to trimming and J lost 8 bases, with 14 bases between them. The CDR3 spans 11 residues. The germline V gene encodes CDR1 MNHEY and CDR2 SMNVEV (reference sequence). The CDR3 protein is CATTWGGEAFF. CDR3 coding DNA: TGTGCCACCACCTGGGGGGGCGAAGCTTTCTTT.

This clonotype has at least ten counts. This chain connects TRBV4-1 to TRBJ2-5; 14 positions agree with TRBD2. J lost 4 bases, V lost 4 bases, and 5 bases had no gene match. CDR1 is MGHRA and CDR2 is YSYEKL in the germline V gene. The CDR3 extends over 16 amino acids. The CDR3 DNA sequence: TGCGCCAGCAGCCGACTGGGACTAGCGGGAGTAGAGACCCAGTACTTC. Translation gives CASSRLGLAGVETQYF.

In its sample, this clonotype was seen many times. The rearrangement links TRBV19 to TRBJ1-1; D not certain. CDR1 and CDR2 from the germline V gene are LNHDA and SQIVND (reference sequence). V was cut by 6 bases and J by 0 bases, with 14 bases left in between. The CDR3 runs to 15 residues. For the CDR3, the DNA is TGTGCCAGTAGGCCTCGGTTCGAACTGAACACTGAAGCTTTCTTT. Translated: CASRPRFELNTEAFF.

This rearrangement joins TRBV19 to TRBJ2-7; 7 bases line up with TRBD1. CDR1 LNHDA and CDR2 SQIVND come from the germline V gene (reference sequence). This CDR3 is 14 amino acids long. V trimming: 3 bases; J trimming: 2 bases; junction bases outside the gene matches: 4. CDR3 amino acids: CASSITGETYEQYF. In DNA form, the CDR3 reads TGTGCCAGTAGTATCACAGGGGAGACCTACGAGCAGTACTTC. The whole variable domain, filled in from reference TRBV19 and TRBJ2-7, reads DGGITQSPKYLFRKEGQNVTLSCEQNLNHDAMYWYRQDPGQGLRLIYYSQIVNDFQKGDIAEGYSVSREKKESFPLTVTSAQKNPTAFYLCASSITGETYEQYFGPGTRLTVT.

In this sample, this clonotype turned up a few times. The chain carries TRBV20-1 and TRBJ2-4, with D possibly TRBD1 on 6 matching bases. The germline V and J ends were trimmed by 5 bases and 2 bases, with 22 bases remaining between them. The germline V gene encodes CDR1 DFQATT and CDR2 SNEGSKA (reference sequence). The CDR3 extends over 17 amino acids. CDR3 DNA sequence: TGCAGTGCTGACCGGGACACCTCTCTTTCGACCAAAAACATTCAGTACTTC. It is translated as CSADRDTSLSTKNIQYF.

The sample holds a few counts of this clonotype. This chain uses TRBV14 with TRBJ1-2, with D unresolved. CDR1 and CDR2 from the germline V gene are SGHDN and FVKESK. The germline V and J ends were trimmed by 4 bases and 1 base, with 7 bases remaining between them. The CDR3 is 13 amino acids. CDR3 coding DNA: TGTGCCAGCAGCCTTGGGCATAACTATGGCTACACCTTC. This encodes CASSLGHNYGYTF.

Remarks on this clonotype: One base away lies a much larger clone, so this may be a sequencing read error. The rearrangement uses TRBV2 and TRBJ2-1; TRBD2 agrees at 12 bases. V shed 6 bases, J shed 8 bases, and the junction held 8 bases outside the gene matches. The germline V gene has CDR1 SNHLY and CDR2 FYNNEI. The CDR3 is 15 amino acids. CDR3 nucleotides: TGTGCCAGCAGCCCTAGCGGGAGGGGGTACGATGAGCAGTTCTTC. Encoded protein: CASSPSGRGYDEQFF.

This clonotype was seen many times. V and J are TRBV2 and TRBJ2-7, with a possible D match to TRBD2 (6 bases). There are 16 residues in the CDR3. Germline-derived CDR1 and CDR2 are SNHLY and FYNNEI. V lost 8 bases, J lost 0 bases, and 20 bases lay in between. The CDR3 bases are TGTGCCAGCCTCCCAGGTCCTGCGGGAAGCTCCTACGAGCAGTACTTC. Protein sequence: CASLPGPAGSSYEQYF.

V and J are TRBV12-3 or TRBV12-4 and TRBJ2-3; D remains ambiguous. V was trimmed by 5 bases and J by 1 base, leaving 7 bases between them. The CDR3 loop spans 13 amino acids. As DNA, the CDR3 is TGTGCCAGCAGTCCGATCGGCACAGATACGCAGTATTTT. It specifies CASSPIGTDTQYF.

As regards this clonotype: Germline and junction disagree at one end, which may indicate a read error. The genes are TRBV7-6 and TRBJ1-4, with TRBD1 as a possible D gene (5 bases). The CDR3 runs to 14 residues. Germline V gene lookup returns CDR1 SGHVS and CDR2 FNYEAQ. CDR3 protein: CASSLGSDIGKLVF. The CDR3 DNA sequence: TGTGCCAGCAGCTTAGGATCGGACATTGGCAAACTGGTTTTT.

The V gene is TRBV12-3 or TRBV12-4, the J gene TRBJ2-1; 9 bases are shared with TRBD1. The J segment lost 7 bases and the V segment lost 7 bases, leaving 11 bases of the junction unmatched. This CDR3 has 15 amino acids. The DNA of the CDR3 is TGTGCCAGCACCCCGGGACAGGGTTTGATAAATGAGCAGTTCTTC. Its protein product is CASTPGQGLINEQFF.

The sample holds many counts of this clonotype. This chain joins TRBV6-2 or TRBV6-3 and TRBJ2-3; D unclear. The CDR3 consists of 11 residues. V lost 2 bases and J lost 4, with 1 base in between. Per the germline V gene, CDR1 is MNHEY and CDR2 is SVGEGT. For the CDR3, the DNA is TGTGCCAGCAGTTACCCAGATACGCAGTATTTT. Translation: CASSYPDTQYF.

This clonotype was observed many times. This chain connects TRBV7-3 to TRBJ2-2, with D unresolved. Germline CDR1 is SGHTA and CDR2 is FQGTGA. The V end lost 1 base, the J end lost 4 bases, and 4 bases lay between the germline ends. The CDR3 consists of 13 residues. The CDR3 DNA reads as TGTGCCAGCAGCTTAATAGGCACCGGGGAGCTGTTTTTT. This sequence encodes CASSLIGTGELFF.

This clonotype was seen many times. The genes are TRBV4-1 and TRBJ2-7; 8 nucleotides match TRBD1. V shed 4 bases and J 1 base; nucleotides not matched to a gene: 9. CDR3 length equals 16 residues. CDR1 and CDR2 (germline): MGHRA, YSYEKL. The CDR3 spells CASSRTGTGDSYEQYF. CDR3 in DNA: TGCGCCAGCAGCCGAACCGGGACAGGAGATTCCTACGAGCAGTACTTC.

This clonotype appeared a single time. This may be a read error, as it is one base from a much larger clone. The rearrangement uses TRBV2 and TRBJ2-3; the match to TRBD2 covers 7 bases. Germline V CDR1 and CDR2: SNHLY, FYNNEI. Unmatched junction bases numbered 8, after V lost 7 bases and J lost 4 bases. This CDR3 contains 14 residues. The CDR3 nucleotides are TGTGCCAGCAAGACTGGCGGGGGTTCAGATACGCAGTATTTT. Translation: CASKTGGGSDTQYF.

This clonotype came up many times. The gene calls are TRBV20-1 and TRBJ2-7; the match to TRBD2 covers 8 bases. Germline lookup yields CDR1 DFQATT and CDR2 SNEGSKA (reference sequence). This CDR3 comprises 15 residues. The J segment lost 1 base and the V segment lost 1 base, leaving 6 bases of the junction unmatched. DNA of the CDR3: TGCAGTGCTAGAGCTTACGGACTAGCTTCCTACGAGCAGTACTTC. Its protein product is CSARAYGLASYEQYF.

A note on this clonotype: Since no conserved phenylalanine or tryptophan closes the CDR3, a read error is the likely cause. The V gene is TRBV10-1, the J gene TRBJ2-7; D possibly uses TRBD1 or TRBD2 (5 bases each). V was pared by 8 bases and J by 9 bases, with 17 bases between. The germline V gene encodes CDR1 WNHNN and CDR2 SYGVQD (reference sequence). CDR3 size: 12 residues. The DNA of the CDR3 is TGCGCCAGCGGGGACGGGTTTTTTGGGCAGTACCTC. It specifies CASGDGFFGQYL.

This clonotype came up many times. V and J are TRBV11-2 and TRBJ1-1; TRBD1 might be the D (6 bases). Trimming stripped 4 bases from V and 0 bases from J, with 18 bases between. Germline CDR1 is SGHAT and CDR2 is FQNNGV. The CDR3 length is 17 residues. CDR3 in amino acids: CASSSWGGNRMNTEAFF. The DNA of the CDR3 is TGTGCCAGCAGCTCATGGGGGGGCAATCGGATGAACACTGAAGCTTTCTTT. Based on the CDR3 plus reference TRBV11-2 and TRBJ1-1, the full variable domain is EAGVAQSPRYKIIEKRQSVAFWCNPISGHATLYWYQQILGQGPKLLIQFQNNGVVDDSQLPKDRFSAERLKGVDSTLKIQPAKLEDSAVYLCASSSWGGNRMNTEAFFGQGTRLTVV.

This clonotype was detected a few times. The chain recombines TRBV15 with TRBJ2-2; no definite D call. The CDR3 length is 12 residues. V shed 8 bases and J shed 6 bases, with 10 bases lying between them. The germline V gene encodes CDR1 LNHNV and CDR2 YYDKDF (reference sequence). The DNA of the CDR3 is TGTGCCACCTCTGGGGAACCCGGGGAGCTGTTTTTT. This translates into CATSGEPGELFF.

This clonotype was observed many times. The chain couples TRBV11-2 to TRBJ2-2; the D call may be TRBD1 or TRBD2 (6 bases each). The CDR3 has 17 amino acids. Germline CDR1 and CDR2: SGHAT and FQNNGV. Trimming took off 4 bases at V and 0 bases at J, with 15 bases between the two ends. The CDR3 spells CASSWGPGLANTGELFF. The CDR3 nucleotides are TGTGCCAGCAGCTGGGGGCCGGGACTTGCGAACACCGGGGAGCTGTTTTTT.